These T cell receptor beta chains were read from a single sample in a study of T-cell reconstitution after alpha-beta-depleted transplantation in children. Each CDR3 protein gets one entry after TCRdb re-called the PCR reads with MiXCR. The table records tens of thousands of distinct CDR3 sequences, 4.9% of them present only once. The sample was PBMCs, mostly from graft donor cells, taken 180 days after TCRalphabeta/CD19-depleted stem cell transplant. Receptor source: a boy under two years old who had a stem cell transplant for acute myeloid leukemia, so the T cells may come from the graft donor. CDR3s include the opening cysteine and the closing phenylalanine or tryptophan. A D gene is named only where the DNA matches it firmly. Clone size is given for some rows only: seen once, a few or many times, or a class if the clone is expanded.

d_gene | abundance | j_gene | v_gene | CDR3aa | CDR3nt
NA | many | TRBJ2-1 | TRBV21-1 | CASSKDISDFEQFF | TGTGCCAGCAGCAAAGACATCAGCGACTTTGAGCAGTTCTTC
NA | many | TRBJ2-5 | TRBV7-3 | CASSAGVRGETQYF | TGTGCCAGCAGCGCCGGGGTGCGGGGAGAGACCCAGTACTTC
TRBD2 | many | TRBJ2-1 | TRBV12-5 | CASGPPGTSVNEQFF | TGTGCTAGTGGTCCACCCGGGACTAGCGTCAATGAGCAGTTCTTC
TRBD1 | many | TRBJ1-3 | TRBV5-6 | CASSLAKGRGIARKPGNTIYF | TGTGCCAGCAGCTTGGCCAAGGGCAGGGGGATTGCCCGGAAGCCTGGAAACACCATATATTTT
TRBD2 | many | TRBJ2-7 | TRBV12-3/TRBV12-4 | CASSPGLAGVSEQYF | TGTGCCAGCAGTCCAGGACTAGCGGGGGTTAGCGAGCAGTACTTC
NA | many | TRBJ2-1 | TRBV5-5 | CASSLTGLVNEQFF | TGTGCCAGCAGCCTAACCGGGCTCGTCAATGAGCAGTTCTTC
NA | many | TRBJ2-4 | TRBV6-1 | CASSDYGGAWRENIQYF | TGTGCCAGCAGTGACTACGGCGGGGCGTGGAGAGAAAACATTCAGTACTTC
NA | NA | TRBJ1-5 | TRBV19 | CASSPRGQPQHF | TGTGCCAGCTCCCCCAGGGGTCAGCCCCAGCATTTT
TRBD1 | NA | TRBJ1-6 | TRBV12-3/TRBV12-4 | CASSPRDRARLLHF | TGTGCCAGCAGTCCGAGGGACAGGGCCAGACTCCTCCACTTT
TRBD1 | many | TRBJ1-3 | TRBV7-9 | CASSQGRQGTGNTIYF | TGTGCCAGCAGCCAGGGGAGACAGGGGACTGGAAACACCATATATTTT
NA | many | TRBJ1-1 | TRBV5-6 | CASSLGQTANTEAFF | TGTGCCAGCAGCTTGGGCCAGACAGCGAACACTGAAGCTTTCTTT
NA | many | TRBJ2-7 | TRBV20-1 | CSARTDGEQYF | TGCAGTGCTCGGACGGACGGCGAGCAGTACTTC
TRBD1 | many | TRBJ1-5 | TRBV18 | CASSPTGVKLNQPQHF | TGTGCCAGCTCACCGACAGGGGTTAAACTCAATCAGCCCCAGCATTTT
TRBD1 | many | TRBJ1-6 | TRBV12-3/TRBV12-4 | CASTHAEDRHNSPLHF | TGTGCCAGCACCCATGCCGAGGACAGGCATAATTCACCCCTCCACTTT
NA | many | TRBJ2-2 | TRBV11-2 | CASSSVAVPTGELFF | TGTGCCAGCAGCTCCGTAGCGGTCCCTACCGGGGAGCTGTTTTTT
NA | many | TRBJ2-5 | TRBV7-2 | CASTYRREETQYF | TGTGCCAGCACCTACAGGAGGGAAGAGACCCAGTACTTC
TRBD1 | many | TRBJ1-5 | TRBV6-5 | CASSSRTGGGQPQHF | TGTGCCAGCAGTTCGCGGACAGGGGGGGGTCAGCCCCAGCATTTT
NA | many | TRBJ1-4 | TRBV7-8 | CASSFLSGWAEKLFF | TGTGCCAGCAGCTTTCTTTCAGGGTGGGCCGAAAAACTGTTTTTT
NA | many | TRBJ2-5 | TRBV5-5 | CASLSRGRGTETQYF | TGTGCCAGCCTTTCACGGGGCAGGGGAACAGAGACCCAGTACTTC
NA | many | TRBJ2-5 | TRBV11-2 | CASSLDETQYF | TGTGCCAGCAGCTTAGATGAGACCCAGTACTTC
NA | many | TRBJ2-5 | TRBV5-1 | CASSLGSGYRETQYF | TGCGCCAGCAGCTTGGGGTCAGGATATCGAGAGACCCAGTACTTC
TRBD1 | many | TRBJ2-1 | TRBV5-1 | CASSSTGLGTGANEQFF | TGCGCCAGCAGCTCGACAGGCCTCGGGACAGGGGCAAATGAGCAGTTCTTC
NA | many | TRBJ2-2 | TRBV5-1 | CASSLTTGELFF | TGCGCCAGCAGCTTGACGACCGGGGAGCTGTTTTTT
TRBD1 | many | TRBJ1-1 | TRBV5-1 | CASSRDSEEAFF | TGCGCCAGCAGCCGGGACAGCGAAGAAGCTTTCTTT
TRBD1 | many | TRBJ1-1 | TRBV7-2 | CASSLGRQGRSVAFF | TGTGCCAGCAGCTTAGGCCGACAGGGACGTAGTGTAGCTTTCTTT
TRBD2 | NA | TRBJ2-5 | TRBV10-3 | CAISEVAGGQETQYF | TGTGCCATCAGTGAAGTAGCGGGGGGCCAAGAGACCCAGTACTTC
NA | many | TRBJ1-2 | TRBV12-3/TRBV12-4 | CASSFEGTYGYTF | TGTGCCAGCAGTTTTGAAGGGACCTATGGCTACACCTTC
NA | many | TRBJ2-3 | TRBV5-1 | CASSLGWAASTDTQYF | TGCGCCAGCAGCTTGGGTTGGGCGGCTAGCACAGATACGCAGTATTTT
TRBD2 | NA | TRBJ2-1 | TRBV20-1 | CCARGVLGLAAYNEQFF | TGCTGTGCTAGAGGGGTCTTGGGACTAGCGGCCTACAATGAGCAGTTCTTC
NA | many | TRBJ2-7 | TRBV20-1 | CSATPTSLRYDEQYF | TGCAGTGCTACCCCGACTAGTCTCAGGTATGACGAGCAGTACTTC
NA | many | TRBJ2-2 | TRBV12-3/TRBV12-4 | CASTLSPAPNTGELFF | TGTGCCAGCACCCTCTCACCAGCCCCGAACACCGGGGAGCTGTTTTTT
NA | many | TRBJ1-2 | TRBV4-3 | CASSQDGSPKDGYTF | TGCGCCAGCAGCCAAGACGGCAGCCCAAAAGATGGCTACACCTTC
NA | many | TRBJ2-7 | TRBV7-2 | CASSYQQPSYEQYF | TGTGCCAGCAGCTACCAACAGCCCTCGTACGAGCAGTACTTC
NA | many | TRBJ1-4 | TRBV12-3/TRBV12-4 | CASRLGGGVEKLFF | TGTGCCAGCAGACTCGGGGGAGGGGTAGAAAAACTGTTTTTT
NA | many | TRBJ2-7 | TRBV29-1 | CSVKPRGLDEQYF | TGCAGCGTAAAGCCCAGGGGCCTCGACGAGCAGTACTTC
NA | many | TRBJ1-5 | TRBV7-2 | CASSPQSGGSNQPQHF | TGTGCCAGCAGCCCCCAATCGGGGGGTAGCAATCAGCCCCAGCATTTT
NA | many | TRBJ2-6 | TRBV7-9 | CASSFQTAPGANVLTF | TGTGCCAGCAGCTTTCAGACAGCTCCCGGGGCCAACGTCCTGACTTTC
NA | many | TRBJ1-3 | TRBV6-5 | CASSPRWGGNTIYF | TGTGCCAGCAGCCCCCGGTGGGGTGGAAACACCATATATTTT
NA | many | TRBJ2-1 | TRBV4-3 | CASSQEFTYNEQFF | TGCGCCAGCAGCCAAGAATTTACCTACAATGAGCAGTTCTTC
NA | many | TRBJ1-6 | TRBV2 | CASTQGLRQPLHF | TGTGCCAGCACCCAGGGCTTGAGGCAACCCCTCCACTTT
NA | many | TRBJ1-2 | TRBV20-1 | CSARKDFDGYTF | TGCAGTGCTAGAAAGGACTTCGATGGCTACACCTTC
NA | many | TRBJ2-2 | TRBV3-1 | CASRVGPTTGELFF | TGTGCCAGCAGGGTGGGGCCAACCACCGGGGAGCTGTTTTTT
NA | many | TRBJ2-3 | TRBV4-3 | CASSQDMARDTQYF | TGCGCCAGCAGCCAAGATATGGCTCGAGATACGCAGTATTTT
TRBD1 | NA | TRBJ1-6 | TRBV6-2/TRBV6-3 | CASSYIGQGFKPLHF | TGTGCCAGCAGTTACATCGGACAGGGGTTTAAACCCCTCCACTTT
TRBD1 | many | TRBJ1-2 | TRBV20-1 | CSAEDRLSAGYTF | TGCAGTGCGGAGGACAGGTTGTCGGCCGGCTACACCTTC
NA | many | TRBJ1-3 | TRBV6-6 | CASDRRNGNTIYF | TGTGCCAGCGACCGAAGGAATGGAAACACCATATATTTT
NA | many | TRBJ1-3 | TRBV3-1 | CASSQDRDSGNTIYF | TGTGCCAGCAGCCAGGACCGAGACTCTGGAAACACCATATATTTT
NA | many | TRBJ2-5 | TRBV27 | CAAGRGETQYF | TGTGCCGCCGGGCGAGGGGAGACCCAGTACTTC